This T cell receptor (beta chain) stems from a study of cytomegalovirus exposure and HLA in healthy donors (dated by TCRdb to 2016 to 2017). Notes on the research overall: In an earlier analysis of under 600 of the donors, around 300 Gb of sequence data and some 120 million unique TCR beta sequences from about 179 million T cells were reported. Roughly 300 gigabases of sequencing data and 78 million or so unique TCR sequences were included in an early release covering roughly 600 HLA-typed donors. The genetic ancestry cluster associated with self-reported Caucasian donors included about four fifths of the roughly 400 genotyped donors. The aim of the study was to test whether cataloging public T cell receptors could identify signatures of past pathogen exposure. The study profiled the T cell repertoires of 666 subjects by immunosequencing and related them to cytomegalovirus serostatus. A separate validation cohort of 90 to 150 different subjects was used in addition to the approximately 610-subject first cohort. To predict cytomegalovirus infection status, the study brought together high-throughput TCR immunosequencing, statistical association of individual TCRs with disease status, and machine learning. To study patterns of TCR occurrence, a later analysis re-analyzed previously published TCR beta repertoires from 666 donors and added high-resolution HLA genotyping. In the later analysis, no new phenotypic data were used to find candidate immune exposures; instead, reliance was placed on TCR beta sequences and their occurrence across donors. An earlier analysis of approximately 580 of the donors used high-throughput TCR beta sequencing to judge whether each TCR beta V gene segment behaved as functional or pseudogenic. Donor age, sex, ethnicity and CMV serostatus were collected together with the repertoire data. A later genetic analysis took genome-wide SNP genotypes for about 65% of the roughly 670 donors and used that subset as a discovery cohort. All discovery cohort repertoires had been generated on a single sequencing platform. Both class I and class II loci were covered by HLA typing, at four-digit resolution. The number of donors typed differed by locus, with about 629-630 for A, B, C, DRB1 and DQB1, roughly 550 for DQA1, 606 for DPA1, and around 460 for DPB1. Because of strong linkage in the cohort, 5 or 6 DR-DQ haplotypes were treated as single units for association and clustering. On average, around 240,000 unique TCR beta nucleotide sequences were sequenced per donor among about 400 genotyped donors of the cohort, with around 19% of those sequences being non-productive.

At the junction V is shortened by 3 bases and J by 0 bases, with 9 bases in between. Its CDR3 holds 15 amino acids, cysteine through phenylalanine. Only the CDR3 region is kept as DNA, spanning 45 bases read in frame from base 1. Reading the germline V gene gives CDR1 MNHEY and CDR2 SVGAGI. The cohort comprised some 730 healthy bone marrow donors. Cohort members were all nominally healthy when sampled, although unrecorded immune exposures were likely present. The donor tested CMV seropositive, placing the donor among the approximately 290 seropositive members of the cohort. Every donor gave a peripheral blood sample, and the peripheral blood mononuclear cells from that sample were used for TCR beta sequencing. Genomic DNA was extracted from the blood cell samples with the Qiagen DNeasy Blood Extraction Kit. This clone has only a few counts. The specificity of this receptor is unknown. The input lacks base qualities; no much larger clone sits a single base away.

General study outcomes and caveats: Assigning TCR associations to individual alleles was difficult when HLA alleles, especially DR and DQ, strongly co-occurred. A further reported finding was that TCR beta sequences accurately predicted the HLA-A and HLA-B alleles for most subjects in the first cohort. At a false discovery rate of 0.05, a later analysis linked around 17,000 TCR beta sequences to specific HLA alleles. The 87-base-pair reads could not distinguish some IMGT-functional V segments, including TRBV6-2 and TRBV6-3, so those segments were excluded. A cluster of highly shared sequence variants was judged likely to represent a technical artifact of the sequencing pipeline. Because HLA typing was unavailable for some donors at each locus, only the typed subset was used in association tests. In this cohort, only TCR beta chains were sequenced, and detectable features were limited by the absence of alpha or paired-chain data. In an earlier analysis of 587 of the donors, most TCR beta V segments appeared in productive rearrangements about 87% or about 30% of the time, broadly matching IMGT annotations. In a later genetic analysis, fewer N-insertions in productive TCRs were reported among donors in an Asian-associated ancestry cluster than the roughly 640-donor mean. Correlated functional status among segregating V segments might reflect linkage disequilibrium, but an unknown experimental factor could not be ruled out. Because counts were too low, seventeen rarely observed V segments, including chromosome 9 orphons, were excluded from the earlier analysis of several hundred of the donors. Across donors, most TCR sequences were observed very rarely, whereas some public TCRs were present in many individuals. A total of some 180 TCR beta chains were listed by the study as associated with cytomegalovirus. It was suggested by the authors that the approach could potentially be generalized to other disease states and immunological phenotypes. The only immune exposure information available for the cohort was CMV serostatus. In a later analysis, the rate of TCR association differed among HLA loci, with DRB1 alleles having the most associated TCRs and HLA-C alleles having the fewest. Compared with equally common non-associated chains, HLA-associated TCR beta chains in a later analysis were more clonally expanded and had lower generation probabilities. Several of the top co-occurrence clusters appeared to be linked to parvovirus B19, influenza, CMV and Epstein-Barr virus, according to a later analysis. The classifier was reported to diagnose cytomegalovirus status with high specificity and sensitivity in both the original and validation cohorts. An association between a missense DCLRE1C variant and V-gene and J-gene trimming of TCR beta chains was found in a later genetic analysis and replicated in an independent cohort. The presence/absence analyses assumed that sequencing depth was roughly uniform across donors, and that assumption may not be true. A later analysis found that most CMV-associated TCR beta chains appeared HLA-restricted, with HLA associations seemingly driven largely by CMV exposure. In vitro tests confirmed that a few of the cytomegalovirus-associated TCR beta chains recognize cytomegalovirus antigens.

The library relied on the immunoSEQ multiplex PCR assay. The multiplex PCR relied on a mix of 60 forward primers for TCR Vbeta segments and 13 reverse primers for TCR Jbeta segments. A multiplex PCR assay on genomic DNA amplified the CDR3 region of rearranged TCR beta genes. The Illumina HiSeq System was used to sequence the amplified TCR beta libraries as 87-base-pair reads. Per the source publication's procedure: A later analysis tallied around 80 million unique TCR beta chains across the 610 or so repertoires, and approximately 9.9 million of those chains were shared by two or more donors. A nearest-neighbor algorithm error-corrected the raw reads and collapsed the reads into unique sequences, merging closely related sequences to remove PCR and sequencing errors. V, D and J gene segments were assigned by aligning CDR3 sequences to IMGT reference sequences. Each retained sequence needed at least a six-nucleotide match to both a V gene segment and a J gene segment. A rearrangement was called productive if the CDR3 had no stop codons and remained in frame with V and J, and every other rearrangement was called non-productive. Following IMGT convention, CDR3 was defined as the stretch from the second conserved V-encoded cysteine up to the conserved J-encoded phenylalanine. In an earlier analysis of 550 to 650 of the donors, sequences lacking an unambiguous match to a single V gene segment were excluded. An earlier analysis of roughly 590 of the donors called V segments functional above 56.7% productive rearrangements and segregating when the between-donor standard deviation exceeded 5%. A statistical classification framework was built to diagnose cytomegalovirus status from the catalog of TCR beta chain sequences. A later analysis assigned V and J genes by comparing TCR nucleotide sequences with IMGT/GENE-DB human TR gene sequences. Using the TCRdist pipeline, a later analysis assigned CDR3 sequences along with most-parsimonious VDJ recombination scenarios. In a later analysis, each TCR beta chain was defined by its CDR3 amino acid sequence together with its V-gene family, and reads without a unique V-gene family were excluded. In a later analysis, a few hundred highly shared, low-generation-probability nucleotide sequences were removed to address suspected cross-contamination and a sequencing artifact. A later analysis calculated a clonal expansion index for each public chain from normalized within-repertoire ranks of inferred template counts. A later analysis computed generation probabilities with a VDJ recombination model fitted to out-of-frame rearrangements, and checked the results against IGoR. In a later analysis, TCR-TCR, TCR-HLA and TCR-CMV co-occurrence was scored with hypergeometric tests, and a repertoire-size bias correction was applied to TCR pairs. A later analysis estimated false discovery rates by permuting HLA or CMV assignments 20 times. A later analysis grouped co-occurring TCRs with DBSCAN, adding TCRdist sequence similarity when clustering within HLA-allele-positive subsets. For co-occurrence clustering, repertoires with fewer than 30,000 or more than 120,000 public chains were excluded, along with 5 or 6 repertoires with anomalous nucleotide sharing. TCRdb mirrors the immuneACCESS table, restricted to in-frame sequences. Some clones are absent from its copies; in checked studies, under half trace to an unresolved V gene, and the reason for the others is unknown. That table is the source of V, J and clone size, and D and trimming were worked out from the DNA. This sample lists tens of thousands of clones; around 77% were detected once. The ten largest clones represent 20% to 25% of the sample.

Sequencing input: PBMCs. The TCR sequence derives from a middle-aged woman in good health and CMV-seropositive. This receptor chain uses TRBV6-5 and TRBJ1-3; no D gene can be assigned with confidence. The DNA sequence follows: TGTGCCAGCAGTTATGCAGTCAACTCTGGAAACACCATATATTTT. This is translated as CASSYAVNSGNTIYF.